The 28 T cell receptor beta chains below all came from one sample that was sequenced in a study of CD8+ T cells in alopecia areata (dated by TCRdb to between 2018 and 2020). Libraries were prepared through the immunoSEQ multiplex PCR assay. RNA was extracted from all samples and reverse transcribed into cDNA as template for TCR sequencing. TCRdb retrieved this table from immuneACCESS and kept in-frame rearrangements only. Not all clones are present; in checked studies, unresolved V genes account for under half, and no reason is known for the remainder. In this sample the table shows 150,000 or so clones, approximately 87% of which occur a single time. Clones ranked in the top ten supply around 16% of the sample. What the time point label conveys for this sample: baseline before oral tofacitinib. This material consisted of CD8+ T cells sorted from blood, taken at week 0. The receptor source for this set is a human donor with alopecia areata.

This chain joins TRBV4-1 and TRBJ2-7, with D unclear. Germline loops: CDR1 MGHRA, CDR2 YSYEKL. This CDR3 contains 16 residues. V was clipped by 1 base and J by 3 bases, with 16 bases between them. DNA for the CDR3: TGCGCCAGCAGCCAAGCGTACCCGAACGAATACTACGAGCAGTACTTC. Protein sequence: CASSQAYPNEYYEQYF.

CDR3 loop: CASSELAGPSNEQFF. The CDR3 DNA reads TGTGCCAGCAGTGAACTGGCGGGGCCTTCCAATGAGCAGTTCTTC. The gene calls are TRBV6-1 and TRBJ2-1; TRBD2 is a possible D gene (6 bases). In germline, CDR1 is MNHNS, CDR2 SASEGT. The CDR3 contains 15 residues. The germline V and J ends were trimmed by 2 bases and 6 bases, with 14 bases remaining between them.

The V call is TRBV25-1, the J call TRBJ2-7, with 9 bases identical to TRBD1. The V gene's germline CDR1 is MGHDK and CDR2 SYGVNS. The CDR3 runs to 15 residues. The V segment lost 3 bases and the J segment 3 bases; nucleotides outside the gene matches: 6. The CDR3 DNA reads TGTGCCAGCAGTGACCCGGGACAGGGCTACTACGAGCAGTACTTC. Translation: CASSDPGQGYYEQYF.

This chain connects TRBV5-1 to TRBJ1-1, with unresolved D. This CDR3 has 14 amino acids. V dropped 2 bases and J dropped 1 base, with 9 bases sitting between them. The germline V gene has CDR1 SGHRS and CDR2 YFSETQ. CDR3 region: CASSFRTANTEAFF. CDR3 nucleotides: TGCGCCAGCAGCTTCAGGACGGCGAACACTGAAGCTTTCTTT.

This clone has a handful of counts. The chain recombines TRBV2 with TRBJ2-3; D is uncertain. V gave up 4 bases and J gave up 7 bases, with 12 bases separating them. Germline loops: CDR1 SNHLY, CDR2 FYNNEI. The CDR3 consists of 13 residues. The CDR3: CASSGDPNNTQYF. CDR3 DNA sequence: TGTGCCAGCAGTGGAGACCCCAATAATACGCAGTATTTT.

The chain carries TRBV5-4 and TRBJ2-1, with D possibly matching TRBD1 (5 bases). From germline, CDR1 is SGHNT and CDR2 YYREEE (reference sequence). CDR3 size: 15 residues. With 0 bases removed from V and 4 bases from J, the gap between germline ends came to 11 bases. The CDR3 DNA follows: TGTGCCAGCAGCTTGGGACAGAACCTATACAATGAGCAGTTCTTC. As protein: CASSLGQNLYNEQFF.

The chain recombines TRBV29-1 with TRBJ2-7, with unresolved D. This CDR3 contains 12 residues. Trimming took 0 bases from V and 5 from J, leaving 8 bases between them. In germline, CDR1 is SQVTM, CDR2 ANQGSEA. This chain's CDR3 is CSVEDDGDEQYF. CDR3 bases: TGCAGCGTTGAAGATGATGGCGACGAGCAGTACTTC.

This chain links TRBV30 with TRBJ2-5, with 10 positions matching TRBD1. Germline-derived CDR1 and CDR2 are GTSNPN and SVGIG (reference sequence). The CDR3 has 15 amino acids. Trimming cost V 5 bases and J 2 bases; bases outside gene matches: 8. The CDR3 coding sequence is TGTGCCTGGTCACCGGGACAGGGGTATCAAGAGACCCAGTACTTC. Its translation: CAWSPGQGYQETQYF.

Details on this clone: The junction departs from the called germline gene at one end, perhaps through a read error. V and J are TRBV7-9 and TRBJ1-4, with 7 nucleotides matching TRBD1. Germline V CDR1 and CDR2: SEHNR, FQNEAQ (reference sequence). There are 16 residues in the CDR3. The CDR3 region is CASSLARQGANEKLFF. CDR3 nucleotides: TGTGCCAGCAGCCTAGCCCGACAGGGTGCTAATGAAAAACTGTTTTTT.

This chain connects TRBV7-8 to TRBJ2-7; TRBD2 is a possible D gene (5 bases). Germline V gene sequence: CDR1 SGHVS, CDR2 FQNEAQ. The ends were cut back, 4 bases at V and 5 bases at J, with 9 bases in the middle. The CDR3 covers 12 residues. This CDR3 reads CASSSAVDEQYF. CDR3 coding DNA: TGTGCCAGCAGCTCAGCGGTGGACGAGCAGTACTTC.

The chain recombines TRBV2 with TRBJ2-7, with TRBD1 matching over 7 bases. CDR3 length: 13 residues. CDR1 and CDR2 from the germline V gene are SNHLY and FYNNEI. V lost 6 bases, J lost 1 base, and 3 bases stayed unmatched. Here the CDR3 reads CASRETGSYEQYF. The DNA for the CDR3 is TGTGCCAGCAGGGAGACAGGGTCCTACGAGCAGTACTTC.

This clone was observed a single time. This rearrangement joins TRBV5-4 to TRBJ2-2, with TRBD1 identical over 8 bases. This CDR3 spans 16 amino acids. Per the germline V gene, CDR1 is SGHNT and CDR2 is YYREEE (reference sequence). V lost 3 bases, J lost 0 bases, and 4 bases stayed unmatched. CDR3 sequence reads: CASSSGQGANTGELFF. The CDR3 nucleotides are TGTGCCAGCAGCTCAGGACAGGGCGCGAACACCGGGGAGCTGTTTTTT.

This chain uses TRBV5-4 with TRBJ2-7, with TRBD2 matching over 10 bases. Looked up from germline, CDR1 is SGHNT and CDR2 is YYREEE (reference sequence). CDR3 length equals 15 residues. With V trimmed by 3 bases and J by 4 bases, 7 bases remained unmatched. The CDR3 DNA follows: TGTGCCAGCAGCTGGCTAGCGGGAGAGGTATACGAGCAGTACTTC. This translates into CASSWLAGEVYEQYF.

This chain links TRBV14 with TRBJ1-2; D ambiguous. The germline CDR1 and CDR2 sequences are SGHDN and FVKESK. Trimming cost V 0 bases and J 4 bases, with 9 bases left between them. This CDR3 comprises 14 residues. The CDR3: CASSQDSLGYGYTF. In DNA form, the CDR3 reads TGTGCCAGCAGCCAAGACAGCCTTGGCTATGGCTACACCTTC.

The chain joins TRBV5-1 to TRBJ1-6, with D maybe TRBD1 (6 bases). Looked up from germline, CDR1 is SGHRS and CDR2 is YFSETQ. The CDR3 loop spans 18 amino acids. V dropped 6 bases and J dropped 0 bases, with 19 bases sitting between them. CDR3 coding DNA: TGCGCCAGCACAGACGCGGGACACCTAAGCTCCTATAATTCACCCCTCCACTTT. Protein product: CASTDAGHLSSYNSPLHF.

In its sample, this clone was seen once. The gene calls are TRBV14 and TRBJ2-7; unclear D gene. V lost 0 bases, J lost 4 bases, and 13 bases lay in between. The CDR3 has 15 residues. CDR1 and CDR2 from the germline V gene are SGHDN and FVKESK. The CDR3 reads CASSQEGWVLYEQYF. CDR3 coding DNA: TGTGCCAGCAGCCAAGAAGGTTGGGTGTTATACGAGCAGTACTTC.

The chain couples TRBV25-1 to TRBJ2-7; TRBD1 or TRBD2 may be the D gene (5 bases each). CDR3 length: 14 residues. The V end lost 4 bases, the J end lost 6 bases, and 16 bases lay between the germline ends. Germline loops: CDR1 MGHDK, CDR2 SYGVNS. The CDR3 region is CASSVGRGSSEQYF. The DNA for the CDR3 is TGTGCCAGCAGTGTGGGGCGAGGGAGTAGCGAGCAGTACTTC.

This chain joins TRBV7-9 and TRBJ2-1; TRBD1 is a possible D gene (7 bases). V lost 0 bases and J lost 1, with 13 bases in between. The CDR3 covers 17 residues. CDR1 is SEHNR, CDR2 FQNEAQ, per germline (reference sequence). The CDR3 region is CASSLAEQGRSYNEQFF. DNA of the CDR3: TGTGCCAGCAGCTTAGCTGAACAGGGGAGGTCCTACAATGAGCAGTTCTTC. The variable domain in full, with the rest retrieved from reference TRBV7-9 and TRBJ2-1, is DTGVSQNPRHKITKRGQNVTFRCDPISEHNRLYWYRQTLGQGPEFLTYFQNEAQLEKSRLLSDRFSAERPKGSFSTLEIQRTEQGDSAMYLCASSLAEQGRSYNEQFFGPGTRLTVL.

This chain uses TRBV11-2 with TRBJ2-1, with 8 bases identical to TRBD2. The CDR3 sequence is 17 residues long. Germline CDR1 SGHAT, CDR2 FQNNGV. The trim removed 1 base at V and 9 bases at J, leaving 14 bases unmatched. CDR3 coding DNA: TGTGCCAGCAGCTTAGTCTTGGCAAGCGGGAGTTCGGGTGAGCAGTTCTTC. Protein sequence: CASSLVLASGSSGEQFF.

The gene calls are TRBV29-1 and TRBJ2-1; D gene uncertain. The CDR3 totals 14 residues. V was pared by 0 bases and J by 2 bases, with 8 bases between. Germline V lookup: CDR1 SQVTM, CDR2 ANQGSEA. CDR3 in DNA: TGCAGCGTTGAAGATTACACCGCCTACAATGAGCAGTTCTTC. Translation: CSVEDYTAYNEQFF.

The chain employs TRBV19 and TRBJ1-2; TRBD1 matches at 10 bases. V trimming: 4 bases; J trimming: 4 bases; junction bases outside the gene matches: 0. The germline gives CDR1 LNHDA, CDR2 SQIVND (reference sequence). The CDR3 consists of 13 residues. Here the CDR3 reads CASSRTGGYGYTF. CDR3 DNA: TGTGCCAGTAGTAGGACAGGGGGCTATGGCTACACCTTC.

This clone was seen only a few times. The chain is built from TRBV19 and TRBJ2-7; no definite D call. There are 11 residues in the CDR3. V was trimmed by 1 base and J by 6 bases, leaving 4 bases between them. Per the germline V gene, CDR1 is LNHDA and CDR2 is SQIVND (reference sequence). The CDR3 nucleotides read TGTGCCAGTAGTATAGCCGGCGAGCAGTACTTC. This encodes CASSIAGEQYF. Full variable domain (rest looked up from reference TRBV19 and TRBJ2-7): DGGITQSPKYLFRKEGQNVTLSCEQNLNHDAMYWYRQDPGQGLRLIYYSQIVNDFQKGDIAEGYSVSREKKESFPLTVTSAQKNPTAFYLCASSIAGEQYFGPGTRLTVT.

The chain links TRBV7-9 to TRBJ2-3, with D perhaps TRBD2 (5 bases). This CDR3 is 15 amino acids long. The germline gives CDR1 SEHNR, CDR2 FQNEAQ (reference sequence). Trimming removed 3 bases from V and 5 bases from J, with 15 bases in between. The CDR3 nucleotides read TGTGCCAGCAGCTTCCGCCGGCAGGCGGGAGATACGCAGTATTTT. It specifies CASSFRRQAGDTQYF.

This chain joins TRBV6-5 and TRBJ2-7, with D maybe TRBD2 (5 bases). This CDR3 region has 12 residues. In germline, CDR1 is MNHEY, CDR2 SVGAGI. Trimming cost V 3 bases and J 5 bases, with 8 bases left between them. The DNA of the CDR3 is TGTGCCAGCAGTTATAGCGCCAACGAGCAGTACTTC. Translated: CASSYSANEQYF.

The chain is built from TRBV7-9 and TRBJ1-5; D ambiguous. In germline, CDR1 is SEHNR, CDR2 FQNEAQ (reference sequence). The length of the CDR3 is 15 residues. V was trimmed by 7 bases and J by 0 bases, leaving 13 bases between them. This chain's CDR3 is CASTEGAYSNQPQHF. The CDR3 DNA sequence: TGTGCCAGCACCGAGGGTGCTTATAGCAATCAGCCCCAGCATTTT.

The genes are TRBV29-1 and TRBJ2-2, with unresolved D. The CDR3 runs 12 residues. In germline, CDR1 is SQVTM, CDR2 ANQGSEA. Trimming pared 8 bases from V and 1 base from J, leaving 8 bases between. CDR3 sequence: CSIRLNTGELFF. CDR3 DNA: TGCAGCATACGATTGAACACCGGGGAGCTGTTTTTT.

This chain uses TRBV28 with TRBJ2-1; D is undetermined. Germline V CDR1 and CDR2: MDHEN, SYDVKM. This CDR3 spans 11 amino acids. The germline V and J ends were trimmed by 6 bases and 4 bases, with 4 bases remaining between them. CDR3 in amino acids: CASRTYNEQFF. The DNA of the CDR3 is TGTGCCAGCAGAACATACAATGAGCAGTTCTTC.

V gene TRBV5-6 combines with J gene TRBJ2-3, with no clear D. The V and J ends lost 1 base and 4 bases respectively, with 4 bases between them. Germline V CDR1 and CDR2: SGHDT, YYEEEE. The CDR3 has 12 residues. The CDR3 bases are TGTGCCAGCAGCTTGAGTGCAGATACGCAGTATTTT. It specifies CASSLSADTQYF.